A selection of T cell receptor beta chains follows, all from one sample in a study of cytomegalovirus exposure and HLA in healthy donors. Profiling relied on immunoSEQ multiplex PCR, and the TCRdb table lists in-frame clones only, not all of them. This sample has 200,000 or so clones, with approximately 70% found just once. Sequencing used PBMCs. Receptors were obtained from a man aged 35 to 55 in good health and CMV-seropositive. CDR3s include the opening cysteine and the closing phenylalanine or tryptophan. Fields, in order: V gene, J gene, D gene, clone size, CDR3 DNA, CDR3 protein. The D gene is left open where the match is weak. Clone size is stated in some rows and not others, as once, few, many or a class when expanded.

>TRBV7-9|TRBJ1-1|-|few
TGTTCCAGCAGCACGCAGGGTAGGGCTGAAGCTTTCTTT
CSSSTQGRAEAFF
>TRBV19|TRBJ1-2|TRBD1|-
TGTGCCAGTAGTATGGGGCAGGGGGCGTTCTATGGCTACACCTTC
CASSMGQGAFYGYTF
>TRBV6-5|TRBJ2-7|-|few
TGTGCCAGCAGTAAACTAGGAGAGCAGTACTTC
CASSKLGEQYF
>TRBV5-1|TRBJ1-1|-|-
TGCGCCAGCAGCCCGCGTGGGGGAGGGACTGAAGCTTTCTTT
CASSPRGGGTEAFF
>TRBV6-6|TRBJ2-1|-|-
TGTGCCAGCAGTTACCTAACAGGGTCGGGTGTCAATGAGCAGTTCTTC
CASSYLTGSGVNEQFF
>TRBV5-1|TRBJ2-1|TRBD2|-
TGCGCCAGCAGCGTAGGACTAGGAGGGCACAATGAGCAGTTCTTC
CASSVGLGGHNEQFF
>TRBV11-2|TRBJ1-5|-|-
TGTGCCAGCAGCTTAGGACAGTATAGCAATCAGCCCCAGCATTTT
CASSLGQYSNQPQHF
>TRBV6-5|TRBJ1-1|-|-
TGTGCCAGCACCAGAACTGAAGCTTTCTTT
CASTRTEAFF
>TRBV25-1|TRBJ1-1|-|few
TGTGCCAGCAGTGTTGGCAGGGAGAACACTGAAGCTTTCTTT
CASSVGRENTEAFF
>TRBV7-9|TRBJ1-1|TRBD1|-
TGTGCCATCTGGGACAGGGCCCGATCCGAAGCTTTCTTT
CAIWDRARSEAFF
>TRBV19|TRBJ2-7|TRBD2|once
TGTGCCAGTAGTCCCAGACTAGCGGTCTCCTACGAGCAGTACTTC
CASSPRLAVSYEQYF
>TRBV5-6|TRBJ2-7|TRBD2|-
TGTGCCAGCAGCTGGGGGGGGATAGGCAGGGAGGTCGACGAGCAGTACTTC
CASSWGGIGREVDEQYF
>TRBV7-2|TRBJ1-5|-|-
TGTGCCAGCAGCTTAAGGGGCAGGGTGAGCAATCAGCCCCAGCATTTT
CASSLRGRVSNQPQHF
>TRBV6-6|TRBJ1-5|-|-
TGTGCCAGCAGTACCCCGGGGGGTAGGCAGCCCCAGCATTTT
CASSTPGGRQPQHF
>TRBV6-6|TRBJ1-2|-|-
TGTGCCAGCAGTACGGGTGTGAGGGCCGATAACTATGGCTACACCTTC
CASSTGVRADNYGYTF
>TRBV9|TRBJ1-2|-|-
TGTGCCAGCAGCCGGTCAAGGAGGTTATCGGGCTACACCTTC
CASSRSRRLSGYTF
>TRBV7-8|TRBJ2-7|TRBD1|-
TGTGCCAGCAGCTCAACCGGGACAGGTTTCTACGAGCAGTACTTC
CASSSTGTGFYEQYF
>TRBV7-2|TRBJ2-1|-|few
TGTGCCAGCAGCTTACTCCGGGGAACCACCTACAATGAGCAGTTCTTC
CASSLLRGTTYNEQFF
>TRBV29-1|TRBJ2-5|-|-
TGCAGCGCGAGACTCGATCCCAAGACCCAGTACTTC
CSARLDPKTQYF
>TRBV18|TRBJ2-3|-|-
TGTGCCAGCTCACCAAAAGCCAGCACAGATACGCAGTATTTT
CASSPKASTDTQYF
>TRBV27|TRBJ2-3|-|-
TGTGCCAGTTGGGGGAGGGGGGATACGCAGTATTTT
CASWGRGDTQYF
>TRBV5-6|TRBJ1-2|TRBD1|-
TGTGCCAGCAGCTTGCACGGGACAGGGGGCTCCCCCAACTATGGCTACACCTTC
CASSLHGTGGSPNYGYTF
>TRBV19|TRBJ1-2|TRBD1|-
TGTGCCAGTAGTACCCGACAGGGGGCTGCGAGTGGCTACACCTTC
CASSTRQGAASGYTF
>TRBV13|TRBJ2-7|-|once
TGTGCCAGCAGCCTCAGACTGGATCTCTACGAGCAGTACTTC
CASSLRLDLYEQYF
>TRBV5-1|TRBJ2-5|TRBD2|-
TGCGCCAGCAGCCTAGGGACTAGCGGGGCCTCCTTCCAAGAGACCCAGTACTTC
CASSLGTSGASFQETQYF
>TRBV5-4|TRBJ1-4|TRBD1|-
TGTGCCAGCAGCCTTAACAGGGGGCAAGGTGAAAAACTGTTTTTT
CASSLNRGQGEKLFF
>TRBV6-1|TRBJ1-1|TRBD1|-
TGTGCCAGCTCCCGGGACAGGGAGAACACTGAAGCTTTCTTT
CASSRDRENTEAFF
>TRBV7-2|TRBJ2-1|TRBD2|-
TGTGCCAGCAGCTTATGGACTAGCGCGGGCAATGAGCAGTTCTTC
CASSLWTSAGNEQFF
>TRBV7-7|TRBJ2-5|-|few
TGTGCCAGCAGCTTCGGAGGTGAGGGATCTCAAGAGACCCAGTACTTC
CASSFGGEGSQETQYF
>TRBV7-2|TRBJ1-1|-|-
TGTGCCAGCAGCTTCGGGAACACTGAAGCTTTCTTT
CASSFGNTEAFF
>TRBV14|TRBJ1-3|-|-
TGTGCCAGCAGCTCTACCCCCCGAAACACCATATATTTT
CASSSTPRNTIYF